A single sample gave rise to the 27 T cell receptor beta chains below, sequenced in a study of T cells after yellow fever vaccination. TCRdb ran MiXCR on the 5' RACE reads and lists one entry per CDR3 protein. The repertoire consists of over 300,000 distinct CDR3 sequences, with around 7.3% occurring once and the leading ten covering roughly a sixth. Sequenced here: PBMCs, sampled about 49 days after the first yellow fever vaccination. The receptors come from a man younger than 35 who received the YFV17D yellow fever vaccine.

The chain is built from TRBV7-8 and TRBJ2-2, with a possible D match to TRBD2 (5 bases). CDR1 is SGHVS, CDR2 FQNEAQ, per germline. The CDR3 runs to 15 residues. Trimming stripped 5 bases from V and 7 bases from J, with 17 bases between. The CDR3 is CASSHSVVRIGELFF. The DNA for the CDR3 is TGTGCCAGCAGCCATAGCGTGGTACGAATCGGGGAGCTGTTTTTT.

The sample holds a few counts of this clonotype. This chain's CDR3 is CAWSRGHPYEQYF. The CDR3 region has the DNA TGTGCCTGGAGTCGGGGACATCCCTACGAGCAGTACTTC. The rearrangement links TRBV30 to TRBJ2-7; tentative D call: TRBD1 (6 bases). The V end was cut by 2 bases, the J end by 2 bases, with 10 bases between. This CDR3 comprises 13 residues. The V gene's germline CDR1 is GTSNPN and CDR2 SVGIG (reference sequence).

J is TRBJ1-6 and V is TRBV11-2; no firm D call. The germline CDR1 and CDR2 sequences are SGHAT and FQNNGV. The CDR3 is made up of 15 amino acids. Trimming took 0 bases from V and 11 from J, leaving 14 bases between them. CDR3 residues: CASSLETTPGTPLHF. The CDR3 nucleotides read TGTGCCAGCAGCTTAGAGACCACCCCCGGGACACCCCTCCACTTT.

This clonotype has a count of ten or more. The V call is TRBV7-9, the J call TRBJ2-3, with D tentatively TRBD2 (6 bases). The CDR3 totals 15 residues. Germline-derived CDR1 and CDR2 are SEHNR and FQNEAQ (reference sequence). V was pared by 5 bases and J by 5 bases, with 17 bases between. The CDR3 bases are TGTGCCAGCAGCCTGGGACTCCCCAAGCGAGATACGCAGTATTTT. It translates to CASSLGLPKRDTQYF.

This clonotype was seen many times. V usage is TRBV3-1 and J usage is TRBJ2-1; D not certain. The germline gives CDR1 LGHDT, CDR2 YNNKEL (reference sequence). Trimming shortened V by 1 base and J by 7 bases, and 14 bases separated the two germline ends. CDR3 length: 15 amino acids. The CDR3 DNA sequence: TGTGCCAGCAGCCAAGTAGGAGCCGGTCGGAATGAGCAGTTCTTC. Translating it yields CASSQVGAGRNEQFF.

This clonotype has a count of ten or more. CDR3 DNA sequence: TGTGCCAGCAGCCCCATTTACCGAAGCACTGAAGCTTTCTTT. Protein product: CASSPIYRSTEAFF. This chain uses TRBV7-8 with TRBJ1-1; D gene uncertain. Germline CDR1 and CDR2: SGHVS and FQNEAQ. The CDR3 extends over 14 amino acids. The V gene lost 5 bases and the J gene lost 4 bases, with 14 bases spanning the gap. Together with reference TRBV7-8 and TRBJ1-1, the CDR3 gives the full variable domain: GAGVSQSPRYKVAKRGQDVALRCDPISGHVSLFWYQQALGQGPEFLTYFQNEAQLDKSGLPSDRFFAERPEGSVSTLKIQRTQQEDSAVYLCASSPIYRSTEAFFGQGTRLTVV.

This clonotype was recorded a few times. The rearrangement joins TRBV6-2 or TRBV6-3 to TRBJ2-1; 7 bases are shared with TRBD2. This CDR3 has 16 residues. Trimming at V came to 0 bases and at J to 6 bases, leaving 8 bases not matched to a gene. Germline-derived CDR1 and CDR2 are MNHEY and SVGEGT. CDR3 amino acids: CASSYSLTSWPNEQFF. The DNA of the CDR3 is TGTGCCAGCAGTTACTCCTTGACTAGCTGGCCCAATGAGCAGTTCTTC.

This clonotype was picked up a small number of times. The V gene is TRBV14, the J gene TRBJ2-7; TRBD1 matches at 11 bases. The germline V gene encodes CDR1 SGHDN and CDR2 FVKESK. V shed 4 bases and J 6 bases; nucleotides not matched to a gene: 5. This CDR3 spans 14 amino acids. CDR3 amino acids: CASSPGTGGFEQYF. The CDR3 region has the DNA TGTGCCAGCAGCCCTGGGACAGGGGGTTTCGAGCAGTACTTC.

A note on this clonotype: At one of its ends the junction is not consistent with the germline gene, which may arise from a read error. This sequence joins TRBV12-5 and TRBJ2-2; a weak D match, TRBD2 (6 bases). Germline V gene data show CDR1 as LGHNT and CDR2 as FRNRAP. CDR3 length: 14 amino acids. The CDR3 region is CASGPKPPAGGLFF. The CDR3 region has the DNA TGTGCTAGTGGTCCGAAACCTCCGGCCGGGGGGCTGTTTTTT.

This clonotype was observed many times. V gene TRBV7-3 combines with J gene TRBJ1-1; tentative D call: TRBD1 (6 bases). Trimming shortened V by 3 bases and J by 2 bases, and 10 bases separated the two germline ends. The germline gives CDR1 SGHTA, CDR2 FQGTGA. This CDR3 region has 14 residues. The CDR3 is CASSLTGGNTEAFF. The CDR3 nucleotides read TGTGCCAGCAGCTTGACCGGGGGCAACACTGAAGCTTTCTTT. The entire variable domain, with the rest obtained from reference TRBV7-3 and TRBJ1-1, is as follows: GAGVSQTPSNKVTEKGKYVELRCDPISGHTALYWYRQSLGQGPEFLIYFQGTGAADDSGLPNDRFFAVRPEGSVSTLKIQRTERGDSAVYLCASSLTGGNTEAFFGQGTRLTVV.

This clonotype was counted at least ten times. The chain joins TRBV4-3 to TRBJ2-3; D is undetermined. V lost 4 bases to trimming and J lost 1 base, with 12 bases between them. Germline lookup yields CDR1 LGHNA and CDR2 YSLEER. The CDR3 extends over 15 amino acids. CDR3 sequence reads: CASSPSALGTDTQYF. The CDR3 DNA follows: TGCGCCAGCAGCCCCTCGGCCCTGGGCACAGATACGCAGTATTTT.

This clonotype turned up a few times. This CDR3 is CASSLGVRGQPQHF. In nucleotides, the CDR3 is TGTGCCAGCAGTCTCGGGGTAAGGGGTCAGCCCCAGCATTTT. This chain connects TRBV27 to TRBJ1-5, with a weak D call TRBD1 (5 bases). The germline CDR1 and CDR2 sequences are MNHEY and SMNVEV (reference sequence). The CDR3 contains 14 residues. V dropped 5 bases and J dropped 6 bases, with 14 bases sitting between them.

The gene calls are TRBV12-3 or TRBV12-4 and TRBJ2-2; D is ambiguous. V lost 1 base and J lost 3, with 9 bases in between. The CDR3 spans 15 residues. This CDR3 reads CASSLGQHHTGELFF. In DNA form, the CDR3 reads TGTGCCAGCAGTTTAGGGCAGCACCACACCGGGGAGCTGTTTTTT.

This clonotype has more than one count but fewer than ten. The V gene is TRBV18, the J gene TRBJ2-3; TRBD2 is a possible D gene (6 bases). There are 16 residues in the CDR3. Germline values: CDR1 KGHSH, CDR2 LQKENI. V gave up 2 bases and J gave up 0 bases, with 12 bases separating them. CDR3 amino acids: CASSPIGGTSTDTQYF. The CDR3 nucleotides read TGTGCCAGCTCACCAATTGGAGGGACTAGCACAGATACGCAGTATTTT.

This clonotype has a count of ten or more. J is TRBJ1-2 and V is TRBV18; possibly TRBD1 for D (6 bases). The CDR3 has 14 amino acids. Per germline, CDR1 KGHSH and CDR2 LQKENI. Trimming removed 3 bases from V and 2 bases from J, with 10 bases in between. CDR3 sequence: CASSPTQGNYGYTF. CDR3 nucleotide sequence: TGTGCCAGCTCACCTACACAGGGCAACTATGGCTACACCTTC. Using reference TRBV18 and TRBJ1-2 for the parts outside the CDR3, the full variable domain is NAGVMQNPRHLVRRRGQEARLRCSPMKGHSHVYWYRQLPEEGLKFMVYLQKENIIDESGMPKERFSAEFPKEGPSILRIQQVVRGDSAAYFCASSPTQGNYGYTFGSGTRLTVV.

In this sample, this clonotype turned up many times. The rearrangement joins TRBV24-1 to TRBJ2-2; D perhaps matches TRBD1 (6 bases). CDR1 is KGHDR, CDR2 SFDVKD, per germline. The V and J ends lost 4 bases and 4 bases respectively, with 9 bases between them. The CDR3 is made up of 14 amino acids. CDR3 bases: TGTGCCACCAGTGAGACAGGCCGCACCGGGGAGCTGTTTTTT. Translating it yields CATSETGRTGELFF.

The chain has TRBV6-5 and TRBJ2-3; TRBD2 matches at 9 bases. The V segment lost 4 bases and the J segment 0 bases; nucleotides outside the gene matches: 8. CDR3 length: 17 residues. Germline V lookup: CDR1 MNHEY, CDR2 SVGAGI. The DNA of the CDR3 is TGTGCCAGCAGTTCTAGCGGGGCCCGGCTCAGCACAGATACGCAGTATTTT. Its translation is CASSSSGARLSTDTQYF.

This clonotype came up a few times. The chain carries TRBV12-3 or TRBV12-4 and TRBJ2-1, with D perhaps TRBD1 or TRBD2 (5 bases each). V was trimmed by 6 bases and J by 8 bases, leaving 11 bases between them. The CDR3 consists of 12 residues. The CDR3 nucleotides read TGTGCCAGCAGGGGGGATGTTGATGAGCAGTTCTTC. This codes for CASRGDVDEQFF.

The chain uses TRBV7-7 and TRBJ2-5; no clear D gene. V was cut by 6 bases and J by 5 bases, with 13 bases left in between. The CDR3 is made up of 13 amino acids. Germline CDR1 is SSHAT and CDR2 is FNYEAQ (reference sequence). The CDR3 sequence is CASRQDARETQYF. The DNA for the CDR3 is TGTGCCAGCAGGCAGGACGCCCGGGAGACCCAGTACTTC.

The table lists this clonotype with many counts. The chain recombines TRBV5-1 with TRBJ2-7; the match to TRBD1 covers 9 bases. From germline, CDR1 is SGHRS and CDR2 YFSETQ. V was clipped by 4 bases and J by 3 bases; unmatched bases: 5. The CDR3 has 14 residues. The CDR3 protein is CASSTGQGYYEQYF. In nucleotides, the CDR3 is TGCGCCAGCAGCACGGGACAGGGTTACTACGAGCAGTACTTC.

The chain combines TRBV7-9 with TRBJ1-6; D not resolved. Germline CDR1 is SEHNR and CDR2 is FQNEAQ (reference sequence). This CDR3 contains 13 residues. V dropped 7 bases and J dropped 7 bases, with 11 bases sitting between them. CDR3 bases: TGTGCCAGCAACCCGGATCGAAATTCACCCCTCCACTTT. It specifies CASNPDRNSPLHF. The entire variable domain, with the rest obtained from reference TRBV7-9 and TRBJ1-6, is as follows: DTGVSQNPRHKITKRGQNVTFRCDPISEHNRLYWYRQTLGQGPEFLTYFQNEAQLEKSRLLSDRFSAERPKGSFSTLEIQRTEQGDSAMYLCASNPDRNSPLHFGNGTRLTVT.

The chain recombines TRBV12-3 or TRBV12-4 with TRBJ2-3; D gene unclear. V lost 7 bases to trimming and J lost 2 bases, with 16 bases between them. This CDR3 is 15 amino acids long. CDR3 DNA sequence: TGTGCCAGCACCCCACGAGACCAACCCACAGATACGCAGTATTTT. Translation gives CASTPRDQPTDTQYF.

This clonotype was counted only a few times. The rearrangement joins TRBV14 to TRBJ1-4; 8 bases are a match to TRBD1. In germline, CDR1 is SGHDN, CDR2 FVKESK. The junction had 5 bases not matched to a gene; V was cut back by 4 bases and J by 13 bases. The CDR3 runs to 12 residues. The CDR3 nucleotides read TGTGCCAGCAGCCCAGCTGACAGGGGACTGTTTTTT. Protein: CASSPADRGLFF.

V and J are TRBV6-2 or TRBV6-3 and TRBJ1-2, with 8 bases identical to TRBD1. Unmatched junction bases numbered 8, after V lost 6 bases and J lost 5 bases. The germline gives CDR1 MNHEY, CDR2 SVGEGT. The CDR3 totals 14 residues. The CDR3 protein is CASSTDRGRYGYTF. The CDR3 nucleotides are TGTGCCAGCAGCACAGACAGGGGAAGGTATGGCTACACCTTC.

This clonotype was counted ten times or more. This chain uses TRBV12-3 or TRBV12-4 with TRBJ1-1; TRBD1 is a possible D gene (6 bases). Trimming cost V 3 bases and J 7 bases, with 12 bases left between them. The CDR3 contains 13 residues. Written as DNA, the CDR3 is TGTGCCAGCAGTTTTTTACAGGGCGGTGAAGCTTTCTTT. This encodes CASSFLQGGEAFF.

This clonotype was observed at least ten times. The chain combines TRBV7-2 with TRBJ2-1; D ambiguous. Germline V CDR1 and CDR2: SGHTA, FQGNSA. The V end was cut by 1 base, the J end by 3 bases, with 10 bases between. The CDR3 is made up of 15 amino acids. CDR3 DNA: TGTGCCAGCAGCTTAGACCAAAGTGGCTACAATGAGCAGTTCTTC. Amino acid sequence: CASSLDQSGYNEQFF.

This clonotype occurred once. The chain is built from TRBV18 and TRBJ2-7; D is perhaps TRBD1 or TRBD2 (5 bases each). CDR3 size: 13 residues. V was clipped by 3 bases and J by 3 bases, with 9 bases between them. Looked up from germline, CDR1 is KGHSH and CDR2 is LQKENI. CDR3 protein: CASSPGVSYEQYV. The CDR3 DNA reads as TGTGCCAGCTCACCGGGGGTGAGCTACGAGCAGTACGTC.